This T cell receptor beta chain was found in a study of shared clonotypes between healthy human individuals. As for the study in general: Each donor's CD4 naive and CD4 memory cells filled three plates apiece, CD8 naive two, and CD8 memory one.

This CDR3 contains 15 residues. Unmatched junction bases numbered 10, after V lost 6 bases and J lost 5 bases. Germline V CDR1 and CDR2: ENHRY, SYGVKD. Once extracted for a subset, genomic DNA was divided evenly among several immunoSEQ plates. Generated by immunoSEQ multiplex PCR, the TCRdb table keeps only in-frame clones and is missing some. The sample lists around 1,100,000 clones; around 77% were seen once. In the case of this clone: Its specificity is unknown.

Study-wide findings and caveats: Across subsets, estimated richness was generally greater for naive than for memory populations.

The receptor was derived from a man younger than 35 in good health. Some clones in this sample may be carry-over from other donors' samples. The chain has TRBV10-3 and TRBJ2-7; 10 bases are a match to TRBD2. Sequencing was done on a sample of memory CD4+ T cells from PBMCs. Subset denoted: CD45RA-negative fraction. CDR3 sequence: CAIRRLGTSDDEQYF. The CDR3 region has the DNA TGTGCCATCAGGAGGTTAGGGACTAGCGACGACGAGCAGTACTTC.